A single sample is the source of the 20 T cell receptor beta chains below, sequenced in a study of T cells in Graves' hyperthyroidism and ophthalmopathy. RNA transcripts served as the template for amplifying TCR beta CDR3 regions. The primer set for the first-round RT-PCR of the TCR CDR3 was HTBI. TCRdb reanalysed the multiplex PCR reads using MiXCR and keeps one entry per CDR3 protein. The sample shows 370,000 or so distinct CDR3 sequences, approximately 15% of them seen only once. The sequencing input was blood. The receptors here all came from a woman under 30 with Graves' hyperthyroidism that later progressed to Graves' ophthalmopathy.

The chain carries TRBV30 and TRBJ2-3; D gene ambiguous. Between the trimmed V and J ends, which lost 0 bases and 4 bases, there was a span of 8 bases. CDR1 and CDR2 (germline): GTSNPN, SVGIG (reference sequence). CDR3 length: 13 amino acids. For the CDR3, the DNA is TGTGCCTGGAGTGTAGGTACAGCAGATACGCAGTATTTT. Translation gives CAWSVGTADTQYF. The whole variable domain, filled in from reference TRBV30 and TRBJ2-3, reads SQTIHQWPATLVQPVGSPLSLECTVEGTSNPNLYWYRQAAGRGLQLLFYSVGIGQISSEVPQNLSASRPQDRQFILSSKKLLLSDSGFYLCAWSVGTADTQYFGPGTRLTVL.

There are many counts of this clonotype. This sequence joins TRBV2 and TRBJ2-1, with D uncertain. With 3 bases removed from V and 8 bases from J, the gap between germline ends came to 11 bases. The CDR3 contains 13 residues. Germline CDR1 and CDR2: SNHLY and FYNNEI. The CDR3 loop is CASSDDLRHEQFF. The DNA for the CDR3 is TGTGCCAGCAGTGATGACCTTAGGCATGAGCAGTTCTTC.

This clonotype was seen at least ten times. The V call is TRBV6-1, the J call TRBJ2-3; D possibly uses TRBD1 or TRBD2 (5 bases each). Germline V lookup: CDR1 MNHNS, CDR2 SASEGT. CDR3 length: 16 amino acids. V was pared by 2 bases and J by 0 bases, with 12 bases between. CDR3: CASSEFGDPSTDTQYF. CDR3 in DNA: TGTGCCAGCAGTGAATTTGGGGACCCCAGCACAGATACGCAGTATTTT.

This clonotype was counted ten times or more. The chain combines TRBV7-9 with TRBJ2-5; 8 bases align to TRBD2. This CDR3 is built from 13 residues. Losses at the gene ends were 5 bases for V and 5 bases for J; bases not matched to a gene: 4. Looked up from germline, CDR1 is SEHNR and CDR2 is FQNEAQ (reference sequence). The CDR3 DNA reads as TGTGCCAGCAGCCGTAGCGGGGTTGAGACCCAGTACTTC. It specifies CASSRSGVETQYF.

This clonotype was counted many times. The chain employs TRBV3-1 and TRBJ2-7; 10 positions match TRBD1. CDR3 size: 15 residues. J gave up 7 bases and V 2 bases, and 8 bases lay outside the gene matches. In germline, CDR1 is LGHDT, CDR2 YNNKEL (reference sequence). In DNA form, the CDR3 reads TGTGCCAGCAGCCAAAGGGTGGGACAGGGGTCGGAGCAGTACTTC. The encoded protein is CASSQRVGQGSEQYF.

Note on this clonotype: Germline is not matched at one junction end, which may reflect a read error. The V gene is TRBV30, the J gene TRBJ1-1; 7 positions agree with TRBD1. Germline assignment: CDR1 GTSNPN and CDR2 SVGIG (reference sequence). This CDR3 is built from 16 residues. CDR3 sequence: CAWSRRGRGSNTEVFF. The CDR3, as DNA: TGTGCCTGGAGTAGGAGGGGGCGCGGTAGTAACACTGAAGTTTTCTTT.

A note on this clonotype: Since no conserved phenylalanine or tryptophan closes the CDR3, a read error is the likely cause. The chain uses TRBV5-1 and TRBJ2-5; a weak D match, TRBD2 (7 bases). Deletions cut 1 base from V and 5 bases from J, with 15 bases between. Germline loops: CDR1 SGHRS, CDR2 YFSETQ. The CDR3 has 15 amino acids. The CDR3 region is CASSLLQGGVETQYS. CDR3 nucleotide sequence: TGCGCCAGCAGCTTGTTACAGGGAGGGGTGGAGACCCAGTACTCC.

The V and J genes are TRBV6-1 and TRBJ2-3; TRBD1 agrees at 8 bases. Per germline, CDR1 MNHNS and CDR2 SASEGT. V trimming: 1 base; J trimming: 4 bases; junction bases outside the gene matches: 1. The CDR3 is 14 amino acids. CDR3: CASSEGTGSDTQYF. For the CDR3, the DNA is TGTGCCAGCAGTGAAGGGACAGGGTCAGATACGCAGTATTTT.

The chain combines TRBV9 with TRBJ2-3, with 9 bases identical to TRBD2. The CDR3 sequence is 15 residues long. Germline loops: CDR1 SGDLS, CDR2 YYNGEE. Germline trimming cut 0 bases from V and 8 bases from J; bases unmatched to any gene: 7. CDR3 protein: CASSVVSGSLGTQYF. CDR3 bases: TGTGCCAGCAGCGTAGTTAGCGGGAGCTTAGGTACGCAGTATTTT.

This clonotype came up many times. The chain employs TRBV5-1 and TRBJ2-3, with D possibly being TRBD1 (5 bases). Germline V gives CDR1 SGHRS, CDR2 YFSETQ. The V end was cut by 1 base, the J end by 6 bases, with 18 bases between. The CDR3 is made up of 16 amino acids. The CDR3 spells CASSLPDSRRVDTQYF. CDR3 sequence (DNA): TGCGCCAGCAGCTTGCCAGACAGCCGCCGGGTGGATACGCAGTATTTT. Full variable domain (rest looked up from reference TRBV5-1 and TRBJ2-3): KAGVTQTPRYLIKTRGQQVTLSCSPISGHRSVSWYQQTPGQGLQFLFEYFSETQRNKGNFPGRFSGRQFSNSRSEMNVSTLELGDSALYLCASSLPDSRRVDTQYFGPGTRLTVL.

This clonotype was seen only a few times. The rearrangement links TRBV6-2 or TRBV6-3 to TRBJ2-7; TRBD1 aligns across 7 bases. J gave up 2 bases and V 3 bases, and 4 bases lay outside the gene matches. There are 14 residues in the CDR3. The V gene's germline CDR1 is MNHEY and CDR2 SVGEGT. CDR3 in amino acids: CASSYMQGAYEQYF. The CDR3 bases are TGTGCCAGCAGTTATATGCAGGGGGCCTACGAGCAGTACTTC.

This chain joins TRBV19 and TRBJ2-7, with 7 bases fitting TRBD1. The V gene's germline CDR1 is LNHDA and CDR2 SQIVND (reference sequence). This CDR3 is built from 14 residues. Germline trimming cut 6 bases from V and 2 bases from J; bases unmatched to any gene: 7. CDR3 protein: CASSYRDSTYEQYF. The CDR3 nucleotides read TGTGCCAGTAGCTACCGGGACAGCACCTACGAGCAGTACTTC. The variable domain in full, with the rest retrieved from reference TRBV19 and TRBJ2-7, is DGGITQSPKYLFRKEGQNVTLSCEQNLNHDAMYWYRQDPGQGLRLIYYSQIVNDFQKGDIAEGYSVSREKKESFPLTVTSAQKNPTAFYLCASSYRDSTYEQYFGPGTRLTVT.

This clonotype has a count of ten or more. V usage is TRBV30 and J usage is TRBJ2-5; TRBD2 might be the D (6 bases). Trimming stripped 3 bases from V and 7 bases from J, with 15 bases between. The germline V gene encodes CDR1 GTSNPN and CDR2 SVGIG (reference sequence). The CDR3 is 13 residues long. CDR3 in DNA: TGTGCCTGGAGCGAGACTAGGCTAGGGACCCAGTACTTC. Translated, it gives CAWSETRLGTQYF. Complete variable domain (other parts from reference TRBV30 and TRBJ2-5): SQTIHQWPATLVQPVGSPLSLECTVEGTSNPNLYWYRQAAGRGLQLLFYSVGIGQISSEVPQNLSASRPQDRQFILSSKKLLLSDSGFYLCAWSETRLGTQYFGPGTRLLVL.

This clonotype occurred many times. J is TRBJ1-1 and V is TRBV20-1; tentative D call: TRBD1 (6 bases). The germline V gene encodes CDR1 DFQATT and CDR2 SNEGSKA (reference sequence). Trimming shortened V by 2 bases and J by 1 base, and 8 bases separated the two germline ends. The CDR3 runs 13 residues. Here the CDR3 reads CSARWDKNTEAFF. DNA of the CDR3: TGCAGTGCTAGATGGGACAAGAACACTGAAGCTTTCTTT.

The chain links TRBV28 to TRBJ1-3, with D possibly being TRBD1 (5 bases). This CDR3 region has 19 residues. CDR1 MDHEN and CDR2 SYDVKM come from the germline V gene. The ends were cut back, 3 bases at V and 0 bases at J, with 21 bases in the middle. This chain's CDR3 is CASSFPRIRVVTSGNTIYF. The CDR3 DNA is TGTGCCAGCAGTTTCCCTCGGATCAGGGTAGTCACCTCTGGAAACACCATATATTTT.

This clonotype was counted many times. The chain is built from TRBV5-1 and TRBJ1-1, with D tentatively TRBD1 (6 bases). The V and J ends lost 3 bases and 5 bases respectively, with 17 bases between them. In germline, CDR1 is SGHRS, CDR2 YFSETQ. The CDR3 loop spans 15 amino acids. The CDR3 DNA follows: TGCGCCAGCAGCTATAGGGGGGAATCGAAGACTGAAGCTTTCTTT. This encodes CASSYRGESKTEAFF.

V is TRBV7-9 and J is TRBJ1-2; D is unresolved. Germline assignment: CDR1 SEHNR and CDR2 FQNEAQ (reference sequence). The CDR3 consists of 20 residues. Trimming left V 3 bases short and J 8 bases short, with 34 bases between. Here the CDR3 DNA reads TGTGCCAGCAGCTTTCCTACCTCGAGGACTCCATCTTCTAAGAGGTTAGGCTACACCTTC. Its translation: CASSFPTSRTPSSKRLGYTF. The full variable domain, in which reference TRBV7-9 and TRBJ1-2 provide the parts outside the CDR3, is DTGVSQNPRHKITKRGQNVTFRCDPISEHNRLYWYRQTLGQGPEFLTYFQNEAQLEKSRLLSDRFSAERPKGSFSTLEIQRTEQGDSAMYLCASSFPTSRTPSSKRLGYTFGSGTRLTVV.

This clonotype was seen a handful of times. The rearrangement links TRBV28 to TRBJ2-1; D not resolved. The CDR3 loop spans 11 amino acids. V lost 6 bases and J lost 10, with 10 bases in between. From germline, CDR1 is MDHEN and CDR2 SYDVKM. In nucleotides, the CDR3 is TGTGCCAGCAGCCTAAGCAGGGAGCAGTTCTTC. This sequence encodes CASSLSREQFF. Full variable domain (missing parts from reference TRBV28 and TRBJ2-1): DVKVTQSSRYLVKRTGEKVFLECVQDMDHENMFWYRQDPGLGLRLIYFSYDVKMKEKGDIPEGYSVSREKKERFSLILESASTNQTSMYLCASSLSREQFFGPGTRLTVL.

The chain uses TRBV4-1 and TRBJ2-6; D uncertain. The CDR3 loop spans 14 amino acids. V lost 4 bases and J lost 3, with 7 bases in between. CDR1 is MGHRA, CDR2 YSYEKL, per germline. The CDR3 here is CASSLLLGANVLTF. CDR3 DNA: TGCGCCAGCAGCCTACTGCTTGGGGCCAACGTCCTGACTTTC.

This clonotype has only a few counts. The DNA for the CDR3 is TGTGCCAGCAGTTACGGTGGTGGACTAGCGGGACCCTACGAGCAGTACTTC. This translates into CASSYGGGLAGPYEQYF. The chain uses TRBV6-5 and TRBJ2-7; 12 bases line up with TRBD2. J lost 2 bases, V lost 2 bases, and 7 bases had no gene match. This CDR3 has 17 amino acids. The germline V gene has CDR1 MNHEY and CDR2 SVGAGI.